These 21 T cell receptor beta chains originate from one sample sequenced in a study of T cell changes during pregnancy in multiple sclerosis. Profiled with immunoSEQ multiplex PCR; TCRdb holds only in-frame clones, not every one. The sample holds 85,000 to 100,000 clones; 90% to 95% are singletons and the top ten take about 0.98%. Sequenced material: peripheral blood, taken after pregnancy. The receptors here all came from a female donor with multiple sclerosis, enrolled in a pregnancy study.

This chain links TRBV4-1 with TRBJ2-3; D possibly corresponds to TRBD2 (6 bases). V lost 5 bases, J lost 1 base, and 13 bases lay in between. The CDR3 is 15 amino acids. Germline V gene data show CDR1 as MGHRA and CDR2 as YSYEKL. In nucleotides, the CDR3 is TGCGCCAGCAGCTTCCGGGACTTCCGCACAGATACGCAGTATTTT. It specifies CASSFRDFRTDTQYF.

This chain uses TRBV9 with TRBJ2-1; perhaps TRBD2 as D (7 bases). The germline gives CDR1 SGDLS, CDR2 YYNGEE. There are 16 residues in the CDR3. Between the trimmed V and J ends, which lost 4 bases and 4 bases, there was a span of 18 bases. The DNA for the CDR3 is TGTGCCAGCAGCTCCGGGGGGCGGGAGTTGTACAATGAGCAGTTCTTC. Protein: CASSSGGRELYNEQFF.

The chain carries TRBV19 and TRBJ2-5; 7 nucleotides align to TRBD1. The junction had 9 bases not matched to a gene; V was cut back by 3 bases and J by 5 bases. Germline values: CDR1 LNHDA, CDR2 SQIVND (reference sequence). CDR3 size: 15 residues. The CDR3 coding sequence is TGTGCCAGTAGTATGGGGGCAGGGGGTCAGGAGACCCAGTACTTC. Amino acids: CASSMGAGGQETQYF.

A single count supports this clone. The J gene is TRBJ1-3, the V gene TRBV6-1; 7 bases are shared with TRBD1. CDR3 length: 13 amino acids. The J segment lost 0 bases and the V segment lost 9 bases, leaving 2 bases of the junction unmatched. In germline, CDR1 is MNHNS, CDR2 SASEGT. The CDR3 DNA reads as TGTGCCAGTGGGGACAGCTCTGGAAACACCATATATTTT. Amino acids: CASGDSSGNTIYF.

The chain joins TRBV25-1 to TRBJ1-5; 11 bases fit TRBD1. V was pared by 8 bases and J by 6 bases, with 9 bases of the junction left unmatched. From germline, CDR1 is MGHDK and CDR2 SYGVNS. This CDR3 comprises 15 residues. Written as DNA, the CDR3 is TGTGCCAGCGCCCCCGGACAGGGGGCTTTTCAGCCCCAGCATTTT. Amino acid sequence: CASAPGQGAFQPQHF.

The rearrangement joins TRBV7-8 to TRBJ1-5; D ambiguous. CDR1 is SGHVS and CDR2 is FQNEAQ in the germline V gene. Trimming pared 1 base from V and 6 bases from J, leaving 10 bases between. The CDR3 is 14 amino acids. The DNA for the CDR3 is TGTGCCAGCAGCTTAGTTAATAGAGGTCAGCCCCAGCATTTT. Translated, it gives CASSLVNRGQPQHF.

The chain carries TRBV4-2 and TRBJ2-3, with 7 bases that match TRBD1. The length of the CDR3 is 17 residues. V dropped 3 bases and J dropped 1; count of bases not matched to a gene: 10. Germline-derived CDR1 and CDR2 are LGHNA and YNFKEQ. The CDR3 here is CASSHPPGTAGTDTQYF. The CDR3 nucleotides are TGTGCCAGCAGCCACCCCCCTGGGACAGCTGGCACAGATACGCAGTATTTT.

The CDR3 region has the DNA TGTGCCAGCAGCAGACAGGGGGCTCATGGGGGCTACACCTTC. It is translated as CASSRQGAHGGYTF. The chain recombines TRBV9 with TRBJ1-2, with 10 bases that match TRBD1. V gave up 4 bases and J gave up 8 bases; unmatched junction bases: 8. Germline CDR1 and CDR2: SGDLS and YYNGEE. The CDR3 is 14 amino acids.

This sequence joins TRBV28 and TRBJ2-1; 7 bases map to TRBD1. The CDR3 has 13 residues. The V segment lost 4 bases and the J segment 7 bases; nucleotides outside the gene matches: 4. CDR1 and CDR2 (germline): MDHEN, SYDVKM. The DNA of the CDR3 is TGTGCCAGCAGTTACACAGGGGTGAATGAGCAGTTCTTC. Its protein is CASSYTGVNEQFF.

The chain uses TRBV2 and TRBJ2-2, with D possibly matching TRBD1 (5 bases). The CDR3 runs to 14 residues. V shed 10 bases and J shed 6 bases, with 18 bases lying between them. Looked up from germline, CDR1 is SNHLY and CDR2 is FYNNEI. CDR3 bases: TGTGCCATACCTGTCGGCGCAGGGCCCGGGGAGCTGTTTTTT. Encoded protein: CAIPVGAGPGELFF.

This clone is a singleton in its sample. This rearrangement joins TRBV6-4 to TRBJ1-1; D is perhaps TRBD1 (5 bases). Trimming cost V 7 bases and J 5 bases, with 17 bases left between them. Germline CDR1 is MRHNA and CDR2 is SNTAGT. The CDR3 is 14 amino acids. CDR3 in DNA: TGTGCCAGCAAAAGAATAGCAGGGTGGACTGAAGCTTTCTTT. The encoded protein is CASKRIAGWTEAFF.

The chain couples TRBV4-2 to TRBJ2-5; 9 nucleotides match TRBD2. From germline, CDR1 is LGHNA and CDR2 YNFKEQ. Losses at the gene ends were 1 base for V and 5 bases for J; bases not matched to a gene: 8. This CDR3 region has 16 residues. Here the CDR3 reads CASSQGASGTGETQYF. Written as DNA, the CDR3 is TGTGCCAGCAGCCAAGGTGCTAGCGGGACGGGGGAGACCCAGTACTTC.

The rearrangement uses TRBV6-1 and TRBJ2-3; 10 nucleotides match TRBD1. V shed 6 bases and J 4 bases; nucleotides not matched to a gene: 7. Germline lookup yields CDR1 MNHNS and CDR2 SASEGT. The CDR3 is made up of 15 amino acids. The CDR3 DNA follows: TGTGCCAGCAGGGTCCGGGACAGGGGCGCAGATACGCAGTATTTT. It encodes CASRVRDRGADTQYF.

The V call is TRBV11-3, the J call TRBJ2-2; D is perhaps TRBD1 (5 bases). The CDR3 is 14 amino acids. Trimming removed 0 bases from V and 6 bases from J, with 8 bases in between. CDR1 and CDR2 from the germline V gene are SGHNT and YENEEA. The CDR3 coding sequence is TGTGCCAGCAGCTTAGATGGGGCGGCCGGGGAGCTGTTTTTT. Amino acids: CASSLDGAAGELFF.

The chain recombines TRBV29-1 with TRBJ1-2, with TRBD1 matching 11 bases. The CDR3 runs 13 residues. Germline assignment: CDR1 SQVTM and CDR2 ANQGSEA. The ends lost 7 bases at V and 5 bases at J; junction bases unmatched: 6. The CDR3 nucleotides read TGCAGCGGAGGGACAGGGGGGACATATGGCTACACCTTC. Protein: CSGGTGGTYGYTF.

CDR3 amino acids: CASTVWSHTEAFF. The CDR3 nucleotides read TGTGCCAGCACGGTCTGGTCCCACACTGAAGCTTTCTTT. The chain couples TRBV6-1 to TRBJ1-1; D remains unclear. V lost 7 bases and J 3 bases, leaving 12 bases between the germline ends. The germline gives CDR1 MNHNS, CDR2 SASEGT. There are 13 residues in the CDR3.

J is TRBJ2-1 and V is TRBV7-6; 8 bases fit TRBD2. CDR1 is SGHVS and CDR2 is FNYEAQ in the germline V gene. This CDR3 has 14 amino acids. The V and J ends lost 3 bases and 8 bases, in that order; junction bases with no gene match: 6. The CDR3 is CASSFAGGLDEQFF. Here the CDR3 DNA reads TGTGCCAGCAGCTTTGCGGGAGGATTGGATGAGCAGTTCTTC.

The DNA of the CDR3 is TGTGCCAGCAGTATACCACAGGGCTATGGCTACACCTTC. Translating gives CASSIPQGYGYTF. The chain has TRBV28 and TRBJ1-2; possible D gene TRBD1, 6 bases. The length of the CDR3 is 13 residues. Trimming removed 5 bases at V and 4 bases at J, with 11 bases between. The germline gives CDR1 MDHEN, CDR2 SYDVKM.

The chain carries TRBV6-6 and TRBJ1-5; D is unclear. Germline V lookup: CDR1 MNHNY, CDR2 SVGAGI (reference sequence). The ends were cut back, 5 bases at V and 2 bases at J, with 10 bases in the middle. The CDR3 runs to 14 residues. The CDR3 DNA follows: TGTGCCAGCAGTCTCCCAGTGCGCAATCAGCCCCAGCATTTT. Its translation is CASSLPVRNQPQHF.

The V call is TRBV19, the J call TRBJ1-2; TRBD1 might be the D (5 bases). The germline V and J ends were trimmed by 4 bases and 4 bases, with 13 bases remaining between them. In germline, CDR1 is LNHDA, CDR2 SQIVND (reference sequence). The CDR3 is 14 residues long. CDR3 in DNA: TGTGCCAGTAGTAAGGGCCAGGGAGGCTATGGCTACACCTTC. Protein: CASSKGQGGYGYTF.

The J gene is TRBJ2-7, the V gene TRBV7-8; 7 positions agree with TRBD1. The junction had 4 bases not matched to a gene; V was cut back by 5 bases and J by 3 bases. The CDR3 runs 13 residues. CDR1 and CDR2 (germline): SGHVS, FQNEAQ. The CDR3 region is CASSQGQNYEQYF. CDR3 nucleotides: TGTGCCAGCAGCCAGGGACAGAACTACGAGCAGTACTTC.